The entry below gives a single TCR beta chain sequence along with its context. Antigen unknown. cDNA came from approximately 0.5 to 1 ug RNA primed by random hexamers. By means of immunoSEQ multiplex PCR, TCR beta CDR3 spanning 54 Vbeta and 13 Jbeta underwent amplification. TCRdb re-derived calls from the immunoSEQ multiplex PCR reads in MiXCR, one entry per CDR3 protein. The sample holds around 200,000 distinct CDR3 sequences, 90% to 95% seen once. This entry belongs to a study of CD8 T cells in Susac syndrome. Study-wide results and caveats: In its TCR sequencing and HLA analysis, the study acknowledged that the number of individuals was relatively small.

CDR3 size: 14 residues. The germline CDR1 and CDR2 sequences are SQVTM and ANQGSEA. The V end was cut by 5 bases, the J end by 2 bases, with 15 bases between. Sequencing of TCR beta was undertaken in CD8+ and CD4+ T cells derived from blood. FACS was used to enrich TEMRA cells, whereas the CD8+ and CD4+ T cells were obtained by negative isolation. The receptor was derived from a human donor in good health. Material: CD4+ T cells from PBMCs. The chain recombines TRBV29-1 with TRBJ1-1, with D hard to call. The chain's CDR3 is CSVIRAGPNTEAFF. In DNA, the CDR3 is TGCAGCGTTATTAGGGCCGGACCCAACACTGAAGCTTTCTTT.